The 23 T cell receptor beta chains presented below share a single source sample, sequenced in a study of cytomegalovirus exposure and HLA in healthy donors (dated by TCRdb to 2015 to 2018). The library relied on the immunoSEQ multiplex PCR assay. The multiplex PCR relied on a mix of 60 forward primers for TCR Vbeta segments and 13 reverse primers for TCR Jbeta segments. The table was pulled from immuneACCESS by TCRdb, which kept in-frame rearrangements only. Such tables lose some clones; where checked, under half of the loss comes from unresolved V genes, and the rest has no known cause. The sample table contains over 150,000 clones; only one count was recorded for 81% of them. The ten largest account for less than 15% of the sample. Sequencing was done on a sample of PBMCs. Receptors were obtained from a woman between 50 and 59 years old in good health and CMV-seronegative.

The DNA of the CDR3 is TGTGCCAGCAGGGGCACAACTAATGAAAAACTGTTTTTT. Protein product: CASRGTTNEKLFF. The rearrangement joins TRBV28 to TRBJ1-4; D gene ambiguous. The CDR3 has 13 residues. Germline V gene sequence: CDR1 MDHEN, CDR2 SYDVKM. The ends were cut back, 6 bases at V and 0 bases at J, with 5 bases in the middle.

The chain employs TRBV9 and TRBJ2-1; D ambiguous. This CDR3 is 15 amino acids long. CDR1 is SGDLS and CDR2 is YYNGEE in the germline V gene. Trimming cost V 0 bases and J 4 bases, with 11 bases left between them. CDR3 in DNA: TGTGCCAGCAGCGTAGGAATCTACTCATACAATGAGCAGTTCTTC. This translates into CASSVGIYSYNEQFF.

This sequence joins TRBV5-5 and TRBJ2-7; 9 positions match TRBD1. Germline V lookup: CDR1 SGHKS, CDR2 YYEKEE (reference sequence). V was pared by 4 bases and J by 7 bases, with 9 bases of the junction left unmatched. CDR3 length: 14 amino acids. CDR3 loop: CASSPRQGEEEQYF. The CDR3 DNA follows: TGTGCCAGCAGCCCGAGACAGGGGGAGGAAGAGCAGTACTTC.

The rearrangement links TRBV9 to TRBJ2-3; D is unclear. This CDR3 is built from 15 residues. Per germline, CDR1 SGDLS and CDR2 YYNGEE. The V gene lost 0 bases and the J gene lost 1 base, with 9 bases spanning the gap. CDR3 loop: CASSVGNSGTDTQYF. In nucleotides, the CDR3 is TGTGCCAGCAGCGTAGGAAACAGTGGCACAGATACGCAGTATTTT.

V usage is TRBV5-5 and J usage is TRBJ2-5, with D tentatively TRBD1 (5 bases). The ends were cut back, 3 bases at V and 5 bases at J, with 17 bases in the middle. Germline V CDR1 and CDR2: SGHKS, YYEKEE (reference sequence). The CDR3 runs to 15 residues. This chain's CDR3 is CASSSNAGSRETQYF. DNA for the CDR3: TGTGCCAGCAGCTCGAACGCAGGGTCGCGGGAGACCCAGTACTTC.

The gene calls are TRBV4-1 and TRBJ2-7; TRBD2 matches at 8 bases. After removal of 4 bases from V and 4 bases from J, the junction contained 9 bases not matched to a gene. This CDR3 region has 15 residues. CDR1 is MGHRA, CDR2 YSYEKL, per germline. The CDR3 protein is CASSPGEREHYEQYF. In DNA, the CDR3 is TGCGCCAGCAGCCCGGGGGAGCGGGAGCATTACGAGCAGTACTTC.

V gene TRBV9 combines with J gene TRBJ2-7; TRBD1 agrees at 7 bases. Germline-derived CDR1 and CDR2 are SGDLS and YYNGEE. This CDR3 comprises 17 residues. J gave up 0 bases and V 0 bases, and 9 bases lay outside the gene matches. CDR3 protein: CASSVEGQPPGSYEQYF. The CDR3 DNA is TGTGCCAGCAGCGTAGAGGGACAGCCCCCCGGCTCCTACGAGCAGTACTTC.

The rearrangement uses TRBV28 and TRBJ1-4; TRBD1 matches 8 bases. The trim removed 5 bases at V and 4 bases at J, leaving 6 bases unmatched. Germline V CDR1 and CDR2: MDHEN, SYDVKM. The CDR3 length is 15 residues. CDR3 DNA: TGTGCCAGCAGTACCACAGGGGGGGGTAATGAAAAACTGTTTTTT. Its translation: CASSTTGGGNEKLFF.

The gene calls are TRBV7-8 and TRBJ1-4; possibly TRBD1 for D (6 bases). Germline V lookup: CDR1 SGHVS, CDR2 FQNEAQ. CDR3 length equals 16 residues. The ends were cut back, 5 bases at V and 8 bases at J, with 21 bases in the middle. For the CDR3, the DNA is TGTGCCAGCAGCCAGGGAAACACAGGGATAGGCGAAAAACTGTTTTTT. As protein: CASSQGNTGIGEKLFF.

In its sample, this clone was seen a few times. The chain carries TRBV6-5 and TRBJ2-7; D is possibly TRBD1 (5 bases). Germline V gene data show CDR1 as MNHEY and CDR2 as SVGAGI. CDR3 length: 12 amino acids. V was shortened by 6 bases and J by 6 bases, with 12 bases between the two germline ends. The DNA of the CDR3 is TGTGCCAGCAGCCCAGGGAATCGCGAGCAGTACTTC. Protein product: CASSPGNREQYF.

Points on this clone: At one of its ends the junction is not consistent with the germline gene, which may arise from a read error. The chain recombines TRBV4-2 with TRBJ1-2; D remains ambiguous. The CDR3 runs to 17 residues. Germline-derived CDR1 and CDR2 are LGHNA and YNFKEQ. The CDR3 nucleotides read TGTGCCATCAGCCAAGAAAGCGCGGGGTTCGCTAACTATGGCTACACCTTC. Amino acid sequence: CAISQESAGFANYGYTF.

The rearrangement joins TRBV5-8 to TRBJ1-5; D unresolved. The V and J ends lost 4 bases and 3 bases respectively, with 14 bases between them. CDR3 length: 15 amino acids. Per the germline V gene, CDR1 is SGHTS and CDR2 is YDEGEE. CDR3 amino acids: CASSQATVDNQPQHF. The CDR3 nucleotides are TGTGCCAGCAGCCAGGCTACAGTAGACAATCAGCCCCAGCATTTT.

This chain joins TRBV5-4 and TRBJ2-7; 11 nucleotides agree with TRBD1. Germline V gene lookup returns CDR1 SGHNT and CDR2 YYREEE (reference sequence). V dropped 0 bases and J dropped 4; count of bases not matched to a gene: 6. The CDR3 covers 16 residues. The DNA for the CDR3 is TGTGCCAGCAGCTTGGTAGGACAGGGGGCGCAGTACGAGCAGTACTTC. Amino acids: CASSLVGQGAQYEQYF.

This clone was observed once. The chain recombines TRBV20-1 with TRBJ2-7, with TRBD2 as a possible D gene (5 bases). Germline CDR1 and CDR2: DFQATT and SNEGSKA (reference sequence). Trimming pared 6 bases from V and 3 bases from J, leaving 9 bases between. The CDR3 loop spans 11 amino acids. CDR3 coding DNA: TGCAGTGCCCCAGAGGGCTACGAGCAGTACTTC. Protein: CSAPEGYEQYF.

The DNA of the CDR3 is TGTGCCAGCAGTATTTACAGGGACTATGGCTACACCTTC. It codes for CASSIYRDYGYTF. The V and J genes are TRBV28 and TRBJ1-2, with D perhaps TRBD1 (6 bases). This CDR3 is built from 13 residues. V was clipped by 5 bases and J by 3 bases, with 10 bases between them. Germline CDR1 reads MDHEN; CDR2 reads SYDVKM.

The chain combines TRBV7-7 with TRBJ2-5; possible D gene TRBD2, 6 bases. Looked up from germline, CDR1 is SSHAT and CDR2 is FNYEAQ (reference sequence). This CDR3 spans 14 amino acids. Trimming stripped 5 bases from V and 3 bases from J, with 13 bases between. The CDR3 loop reads CASSLGAGKETQYF. Here the CDR3 DNA reads TGTGCCAGCAGCCTAGGGGCGGGAAAAGAGACCCAGTACTTC.

J is TRBJ1-2 and V is TRBV19, with TRBD1 identical over 10 bases. The J segment lost 8 bases and the V segment lost 5 bases, leaving 11 bases of the junction unmatched. Germline V gives CDR1 LNHDA, CDR2 SQIVND (reference sequence). The CDR3 loop spans 15 amino acids. The CDR3 coding sequence is TGTGCCAGTAGTCCGTGGACAGGGGGTTTAAGAGGCTACACCTTC. Its protein product is CASSPWTGGLRGYTF.

The chain links TRBV4-2 to TRBJ2-7; D is perhaps TRBD2 (7 bases). This CDR3 spans 17 amino acids. V lost 0 bases, J lost 2 bases, and 17 bases lay in between. CDR1 is LGHNA, CDR2 YNFKEQ, per germline. For the CDR3, the DNA is TGTGCCAGCAGCCAAGACGGGGGGCCGATATGGACCTACGAGCAGTACTTC. It is translated as CASSQDGGPIWTYEQYF.

This sequence joins TRBV5-6 and TRBJ2-7; no reliable D call. Trimming cost V 1 base and J 7 bases, with 9 bases left between them. The germline gives CDR1 SGHDT, CDR2 YYEEEE. The CDR3 is made up of 12 amino acids. The CDR3 DNA follows: TGTGCCAGCAGCTTGAGCCTGTCTGAGCAGTACTTC. It translates to CASSLSLSEQYF.

The chain is built from TRBV27 and TRBJ1-5, with D unclear. The CDR3 has 14 residues. Germline V CDR1 and CDR2: MNHEY, SMNVEV (reference sequence). V was clipped by 4 bases and J by 1 base, with 8 bases between them. In DNA, the CDR3 is TGTGCCAGCAGTTCGTGGGCGAGCAATCAGCCCCAGCATTTT. The encoded protein is CASSSWASNQPQHF.

The chain links TRBV19 to TRBJ2-1, with 8 positions matching TRBD2. The junction had 9 bases not matched to a gene; V was cut back by 4 bases and J by 4 bases. Per germline, CDR1 LNHDA and CDR2 SQIVND (reference sequence). The CDR3 length is 16 residues. As DNA, the CDR3 is TGTGCCAGTAGTAGTAGACTAGCGCAAGCATACAATGAGCAGTTCTTC. It codes for CASSSRLAQAYNEQFF.

There are many counts of this clone. The genes are TRBV7-9 and TRBJ2-7; 7 nucleotides align to TRBD2. Unmatched junction bases numbered 6, after V lost 1 base and J lost 6 bases. CDR1 and CDR2 (germline): SEHNR, FQNEAQ (reference sequence). This CDR3 is 14 amino acids long. CDR3 nucleotides: TGTGCCAGCAGCTTAGGCGGACTAGACAGCGAGCAGTACTTC. It yields the protein CASSLGGLDSEQYF.

The rearrangement links TRBV7-2 to TRBJ1-3; possibly TRBD1 for D (5 bases). This CDR3 is 14 amino acids long. Trimming removed 3 bases from V and 2 bases from J, with 8 bases in between. The germline CDR1 and CDR2 sequences are SGHTA and FQGNSA. In DNA, the CDR3 is TGTGCCAGCAGCTTTTCAGGGCCTGGAAACACCATATATTTT. Translation gives CASSFSGPGNTIYF.